The clone carrying this T cell receptor beta chain has a single count. Its antigen is not known. The data were obtained in a study of shared clonotypes between healthy human individuals. Study results and caveats: Generally, naive subsets (rather than memory subsets) showed larger estimated richness.

The CDR3 sequence is 15 residues long. Germline lookup yields CDR1 GTSNPN and CDR2 SVGIG (reference sequence). Deletions cut 8 bases from V and 0 bases from J, with 17 bases between. Only in-frame clones appear in the TCRdb table, and some are missing; sequencing was by immunoSEQ multiplex PCR. The repertoire holds some 2,500,000 clones, with 93% as singletons. The chain carries TRBV30 and TRBJ1-3, with D possibly matching TRBD1 (6 bases). The sequence derives from a man in his late teens or twenties in good health. Some clones in this sample may be carry-over from other donors' samples. Source material: naive CD4+ T cells from PBMCs. As to subset: CD45RA+ positively selected. Written as DNA, the CDR3 is TGTGCCGGCGGGGGGGACACGAGCTCTGGAAACACCATATATTTT. Its protein product is CAGGGDTSSGNTIYF.